Following are 24 T cell receptor beta chains from one sample sequenced in a study of blood T cell repertoires in COVID-19. Sequencing was performed with immunoSEQ multiplex PCR; in TCRdb, only in-frame clones are kept and a portion is missing. The table includes some 250,000 clones, roughly 85% detected once. The material sequenced was PBMCs or T cells enriched from blood (not recorded which). All receptors derive from a woman aged 50 to 65 who had recovered from COVID-19.

The genes are TRBV18 and TRBJ2-2, with 14 bases identical to TRBD2. This CDR3 has 17 amino acids. From germline, CDR1 is KGHSH and CDR2 LQKENI. Trimming removed 3 bases from V and 4 bases from J; junction bases left unmatched: 4. The CDR3 bases are TGTGCCAGCTCACCGGGACTAGCGGGAGAGACCACCGGGGAGCTGTTTTTT. Its translation: CASSPGLAGETTGELFF.

This sequence joins TRBV25-1 and TRBJ2-5, with 8 bases aligning to TRBD1. Germline CDR1 reads MGHDK; CDR2 reads SYGVNS. Germline trimming cut 2 bases from V and 4 bases from J; bases unmatched to any gene: 9. The CDR3 extends over 16 amino acids. The CDR3: CASSEGAGGFLETQYF. CDR3 coding DNA: TGTGCCAGCAGTGAAGGTGCAGGGGGCTTTCTAGAGACCCAGTACTTC.

The genes are TRBV4-1 and TRBJ2-1; possible D gene TRBD2, 5 bases. Germline V gives CDR1 MGHRA, CDR2 YSYEKL. V lost 1 base and J lost 1, with 14 bases in between. The CDR3 is made up of 17 amino acids. CDR3 region: CASSQAKAGLSYNEQFF. CDR3 DNA sequence: TGCGCCAGCAGCCAAGCGAAGGCGGGTTTGTCCTACAATGAGCAGTTCTTC.

The chain recombines TRBV6-5 with TRBJ2-7; no clear D gene. V was clipped by 1 base and J by 3 bases, with 16 bases between them. From germline, CDR1 is MNHEY and CDR2 SVGAGI. This CDR3 comprises 16 residues. In DNA, the CDR3 is TGTGCCAGCAGTTACTGGTCCAGTCAGGCTCGCTACGAGCAGTACTTC. Translating gives CASSYWSSQARYEQYF.

This rearrangement joins TRBV5-1 to TRBJ2-1; TRBD2 aligns across 13 bases. Germline CDR1 and CDR2: SGHRS and YFSETQ. The CDR3 totals 17 residues. The V gene end was trimmed by 2 bases and the J gene end by 6 bases; junction bases not matched to a gene: 8. CDR3 protein: CASSFRTSGRSGNEQFF. CDR3 nucleotides: TGCGCCAGCAGCTTCAGGACTAGCGGGAGAAGTGGCAATGAGCAGTTCTTC.

A single count supports this clone. V usage is TRBV5-4 and J usage is TRBJ1-1; 8 nucleotides align to TRBD1. This CDR3 region has 15 residues. Germline V gene data show CDR1 as SGHNT and CDR2 as YYREEE (reference sequence). Germline trimming cut 4 bases from V and 2 bases from J; bases unmatched to any gene: 7. For the CDR3, the DNA is TGTGCCAGCAGCCCCACCCAGGGGGCTAACACTGAAGCTTTCTTT. Its protein is CASSPTQGANTEAFF.

This rearrangement joins TRBV25-1 to TRBJ1-1, with 9 bases identical to TRBD1. The junction had 9 bases not matched to a gene; V was cut back by 6 bases and J by 7 bases. Germline V gives CDR1 MGHDK, CDR2 SYGVNS. The CDR3 runs to 14 residues. CDR3 sequence (DNA): TGTGCCAGCAGCCGGGACAGGGTCTCGGGTGAAGCTTTCTTT. Protein sequence: CASSRDRVSGEAFF.

The chain links TRBV28 to TRBJ1-5; weak D call: TRBD1 (6 bases). The CDR3 runs 15 residues. V was shortened by 3 bases and J by 7 bases, with 16 bases between the two germline ends. Germline assignment: CDR1 MDHEN and CDR2 SYDVKM. Here the CDR3 reads CASSFLLGGSQPQHF. CDR3 bases: TGTGCCAGCAGTTTCCTTTTAGGGGGTTCCCAGCCCCAGCATTTT.

The chain employs TRBV7-8 and TRBJ2-3; 7 bases are a match to TRBD1. Germline values: CDR1 SGHVS, CDR2 FQNEAQ. CDR3 length equals 16 residues. The ends lost 5 bases at V and 2 bases at J; junction bases unmatched: 10. The CDR3 region has the DNA TGTGCCAGCAGCCCCAGGACAGGAGGATTCACAGATACGCAGTATTTT. This gives the protein CASSPRTGGFTDTQYF.

This rearrangement joins TRBV7-9 to TRBJ2-7; weak D call: TRBD1 (5 bases). Trimming left V 5 bases short and J 5 bases short, with 10 bases between. Germline CDR1 reads SEHNR; CDR2 reads FQNEAQ (reference sequence). The length of the CDR3 is 12 residues. Written as DNA, the CDR3 is TGTGCCAGCAGCCTTGACAGCAACGAGCAGTACTTC. As protein: CASSLDSNEQYF.

DNA of the CDR3: TGTGCCAGCAGCCCTCCCTCGCAAGAGACCCAGTACTTC. This encodes CASSPPSQETQYF. The chain is built from TRBV7-9 and TRBJ2-5, with D unclear. The V gene lost 5 bases and the J gene lost 2 bases, with 9 bases spanning the gap. The CDR3 totals 13 residues. Germline-derived CDR1 and CDR2 are SEHNR and FQNEAQ (reference sequence).

The rearrangement joins TRBV27 to TRBJ2-1, with 8 bases that match TRBD2. This CDR3 has 15 amino acids. V gave up 6 bases and J gave up 4 bases; unmatched junction bases: 8. Germline lookup yields CDR1 MNHEY and CDR2 SMNVEV (reference sequence). The CDR3, as DNA: TGTGCCAGCAGCCTGGAGGCTAGCGGGTACAATGAGCAGTTCTTC. Its protein is CASSLEASGYNEQFF.

The V gene is TRBV4-1, the J gene TRBJ2-7; maybe TRBD2 (6 bases). This CDR3 comprises 17 residues. Trimming stripped 0 bases from V and 3 bases from J, with 18 bases between. Looked up from germline, CDR1 is MGHRA and CDR2 is YSYEKL. CDR3 nucleotide sequence: TGCGCCAGCAGCCAAGATTTTGGTGGGGAGGTTGGCTACGAGCAGTACTTC. Its protein product is CASSQDFGGEVGYEQYF.

The CDR3 loop reads CASSGYGQFPYDEQYF. Here the CDR3 DNA reads TGTGCCAGCAGCGGATATGGACAATTCCCTTACGACGAGCAGTACTTC. This chain connects TRBV9 to TRBJ2-7; possibly TRBD1 for D (5 bases). CDR3 length: 16 residues. The germline V gene encodes CDR1 SGDLS and CDR2 YYNGEE. V lost 3 bases, J lost 5 bases, and 21 bases lay in between.

The rearrangement links TRBV19 to TRBJ2-6; 10 bases fit TRBD1. J gave up 1 base and V 3 bases, and 18 bases lay outside the gene matches. CDR1 and CDR2 (germline): LNHDA, SQIVND (reference sequence). This CDR3 comprises 22 residues. CDR3 protein: CASSMPRTGGKFVFSGANVLTF. The CDR3, as DNA: TGTGCCAGTAGTATGCCCCGGACAGGGGGGAAGTTTGTTTTTTCTGGGGCCAACGTCCTGACTTTC.

As to this clone: Other DNA sequences from this sample encode an identical CDR3 as well. The DNA for the CDR3 is TGCGCCAGCAGCCCCGGGGGGGCGAACAATGAGCAGTTCTTC. Its protein product is CASSPGGANNEQFF. The chain couples TRBV5-1 to TRBJ2-1; 8 bases match TRBD2. Trimming at V came to 4 bases and at J to 5 bases, leaving 5 bases not matched to a gene. This CDR3 spans 14 amino acids. CDR1 and CDR2 (germline): SGHRS, YFSETQ.

This clone was detected only once. This chain uses TRBV2 with TRBJ2-2; TRBD2 matches at 9 bases. This CDR3 comprises 15 residues. V lost 3 bases and J lost 5; bases outside the gene matches: 4. The germline gives CDR1 SNHLY, CDR2 FYNNEI. This CDR3 reads CASSDSGSRTGELFF. The CDR3 DNA reads TGTGCCAGCAGTGATAGCGGGAGTAGAACCGGGGAGCTGTTTTTT.

The gene calls are TRBV18 and TRBJ1-2; D might be TRBD1 (5 bases). The CDR3 has 15 residues. Trimming removed 2 bases from V and 0 bases from J, with 10 bases in between. Germline loops: CDR1 KGHSH, CDR2 LQKENI. CDR3 DNA sequence: TGTGCCAGCTCACCAAGTGACAGCTCTAACTATGGCTACACCTTC. Translating gives CASSPSDSSNYGYTF.

The rearrangement joins TRBV5-8 to TRBJ1-5; 8 nucleotides match TRBD1. The CDR3 runs 15 residues. Germline CDR1 and CDR2: SGHTS and YDEGEE. With 2 bases clipped from V and 5 bases from J, the junction kept 6 bases outside the gene matches. The CDR3 sequence: CASSFLRTGYQPQHF. CDR3 coding DNA: TGTGCCAGCAGCTTTTTAAGGACAGGGTATCAGCCCCAGCATTTT.

This sequence joins TRBV5-1 and TRBJ1-5; D is perhaps TRBD1 (6 bases). The CDR3 loop spans 15 amino acids. Trimming left V 4 bases short and J 7 bases short, with 18 bases between. The germline V gene has CDR1 SGHRS and CDR2 YFSETQ. DNA of the CDR3: TGCGCCAGCAGCCCCGGTGCGGGGGCAAGACAGCCCCAGCATTTT. Protein sequence: CASSPGAGARQPQHF.

The rearrangement joins TRBV25-1 to TRBJ2-1; D is possibly TRBD2 (6 bases). The germline gives CDR1 MGHDK, CDR2 SYGVNS. The CDR3 contains 17 residues. Trimming cost V 8 bases and J 1 base, with 21 bases left between them. CDR3 loop: CASPKTGREYSYNEQFF. Written as DNA, the CDR3 is TGTGCCAGCCCCAAGACGGGACGGGAGTATTCCTACAATGAGCAGTTCTTC.

The chain is built from TRBV10-3 and TRBJ2-3; the D is unclear. The CDR3 loop spans 13 amino acids. The V end was cut by 7 bases, the J end by 2 bases, with 10 bases between. The germline CDR1 and CDR2 sequences are ENHRY and SYGVKD. CDR3 amino acids: CAINQVVTDTQYF. CDR3 coding DNA: TGTGCCATCAACCAGGTCGTCACAGATACGCAGTATTTT.

V usage is TRBV7-3 and J usage is TRBJ2-7, with 12 positions matching TRBD2. CDR1 SGHTA and CDR2 FQGTGA come from the germline V gene. CDR3 length: 20 residues. V was clipped by 5 bases and J by 3 bases; unmatched bases: 20. The CDR3 DNA reads as TGTGCCAGCAGCCCTAACCCTGTTACTAGCGGGGGGCAACTTGGCTACGAGCAGTACTTC. It encodes CASSPNPVTSGGQLGYEQYF.

This clone was seen only once. The chain carries TRBV28 and TRBJ2-5, with D hard to call. The germline gives CDR1 MDHEN, CDR2 SYDVKM. The V end lost 3 bases, the J end lost 1 base, and 12 bases lay between the germline ends. The CDR3 length is 15 residues. In DNA form, the CDR3 reads TGTGCCAGCAGTTTGCCCCCTTGGCCCCAAGAGACCCAGTACTTC. Translation: CASSLPPWPQETQYF.